This T cell receptor beta chain was retrieved from a study of spatial heterogeneity in lung cancer. The sample's time point: sample taken at primary tumor resection. TCRdb reanalysed the 5' RACE reads using MiXCR and keeps one entry per CDR3 protein. The data contain 8,500 to 9,000 distinct CDR3 sequences, 4.5% of them singletons. The source is a male donor with early-stage non-small cell lung cancer. The specimen comprised PBMCs, sampled at surgery.

DNA for the CDR3: TGTGCCAGCAGCGTATCTCCCGGGCACGGGGAGCTGTTTTTT. Encoded protein: CASSVSPGHGELFF. J is TRBJ2-2 and V is TRBV9; D not certain. The CDR3 consists of 14 residues. In germline, CDR1 is SGDLS, CDR2 YYNGEE. V was trimmed by 1 base and J by 7 bases, leaving 11 bases between them.